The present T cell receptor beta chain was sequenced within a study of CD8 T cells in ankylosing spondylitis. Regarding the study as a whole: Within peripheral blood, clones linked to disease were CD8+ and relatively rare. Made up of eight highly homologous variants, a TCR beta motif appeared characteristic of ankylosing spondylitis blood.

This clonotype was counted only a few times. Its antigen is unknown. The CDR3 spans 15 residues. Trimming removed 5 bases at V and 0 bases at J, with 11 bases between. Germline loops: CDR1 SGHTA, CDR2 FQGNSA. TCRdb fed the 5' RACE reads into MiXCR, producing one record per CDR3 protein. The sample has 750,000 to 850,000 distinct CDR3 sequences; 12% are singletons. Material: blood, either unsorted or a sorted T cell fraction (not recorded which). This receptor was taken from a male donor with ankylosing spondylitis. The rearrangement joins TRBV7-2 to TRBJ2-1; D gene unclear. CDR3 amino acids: CASSATASSYNEQFF. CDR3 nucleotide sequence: TGTGCCAGCAGCGCAACGGCTAGCTCCTACAATGAGCAGTTCTTC.